Sequencing of this TCR beta chain was carried out in a study of lymphopenia after photon versus proton radiotherapy. This clone appeared once. The antigen is not known. After removal of 4 bases from V and 8 bases from J, the junction contained 11 bases not matched to a gene. The length of the CDR3 is 15 residues. Looked up from germline, CDR1 is SGHRS and CDR2 is YFSETQ. Points from the study as a whole: Relative stability marked proton patients; photon patients lost diversity and naive cells.

Sequencing used immunoSEQ multiplex PCR; TCRdb keeps in-frame clones, though not all of them. The sample lists just over 30,000 clones; about 93% were seen once. This sequence originates from a woman aged 50 to 60 with cholangiocarcinoma. Sequences were derived from peripheral blood, sampled from a patient treated with photon-based radiotherapy. The chain uses TRBV5-1 and TRBJ2-1; 8 bases fit TRBD2. The CDR3 reads CASSISGVDGDEQFF. CDR3 nucleotide sequence: TGCGCCAGCAGCATTAGCGGGGTGGACGGTGATGAGCAGTTCTTC.